The T cell receptor (beta chain) described here comes from a study of shared T cell receptors in the human thymus. Sequencing used immunoSEQ multiplex PCR; TCRdb keeps in-frame clones, though not all of them. The sample carries hundreds of thousands of clones, approximately 88% recorded once. V was trimmed by 0 bases and J by 5 bases, leaving 14 bases between them. The length of the CDR3 is 15 residues. Germline CDR1 SGHRS, CDR2 YFSETQ. These data were likewise used in another study, on human thymus T cells. That work adds: Each of the donors was a healthy Finnish infant who was undergoing open corrective cardiac surgery for congenital heart defects. Thymic resections from corrective heart surgery supplied the tissue. What appeared biased in thymic and blood repertoires was the usage of V and J genes. Related research has reported that thymic repertoires overlap highly among unrelated individuals.

This rearrangement joins TRBV5-1 to TRBJ2-5, with D possibly matching TRBD2 (5 bases). Sequencing was done on a sample of thymocytes. This clonotype was sampled from a boy under two years old with a congenital heart defect. The CDR3 nucleotides read TGCGCCAGCAGCTTGGGGCTAGCAAATTTGGAGACCCAGTACTTC. Encoded protein: CASSLGLANLETQYF.